Below, 7 T cell receptor beta chains from the same sample are listed, as sequenced in a study of T cell repertoires in ileal Crohn's disease. Here immunoSEQ multiplex PCR was the method, and the copy in TCRdb shows in-frame clones only, minus some. The sample has 2,000 to 3,000 clones, 85% to 95% seen once; the top ten hold around 3.7%. Sequenced material: ileal tissue. Every receptor here comes from an adult with Crohn's disease.

V gene TRBV27 combines with J gene TRBJ2-3, with 10 bases that match TRBD2. With V trimmed by 5 bases and J by 3 bases, 8 bases remained unmatched. The CDR3 sequence is 16 residues long. CDR1 and CDR2 (germline): MNHEY, SMNVEV (reference sequence). The CDR3 sequence: CASSTLAGDLTDTQYF. The CDR3 nucleotides are TGTGCCAGCAGTACCCTAGCGGGGGATTTAACAGATACGCAGTATTTT.

This chain uses TRBV5-6 with TRBJ1-1, with 11 bases fitting TRBD1. CDR1 is SGHDT, CDR2 YYEEEE, per germline. There are 18 residues in the CDR3. Losses at the gene ends were 4 bases for V and 0 bases for J; bases not matched to a gene: 11. CDR3 amino acids: CASSPHWTGGSVNTEAFF. DNA for the CDR3: TGTGCCAGCAGCCCCCACTGGACAGGGGGCTCAGTGAACACTGAAGCTTTCTTT.

The rearrangement uses TRBV7-2 and TRBJ2-1; perhaps TRBD2 as D (6 bases). The CDR3 runs 15 residues. Germline V CDR1 and CDR2: SGHTA, FQGNSA. The ends were cut back, 2 bases at V and 4 bases at J, with 12 bases in the middle. CDR3 DNA sequence: TGTGCCAGCAGCTTACAGGCTAGCGCATACAATGAGCAGTTCTTC. Protein sequence: CASSLQASAYNEQFF.

The V gene is TRBV9, the J gene TRBJ1-3; TRBD1 is a possible D gene (6 bases). V was cut by 1 base and J by 3 bases, with 11 bases left in between. CDR3 length: 15 amino acids. The germline V gene has CDR1 SGDLS and CDR2 YYNGEE. The DNA for the CDR3 is TGTGCCAGCAGCGTACAGGGGTTTGGTGGAAACACCATATATTTT. Protein sequence: CASSVQGFGGNTIYF. Full variable domain (missing parts from reference TRBV9 and TRBJ1-3): DSGVTQTPKHLITATGQRVTLRCSPRSGDLSVYWYQQSLDQGLQFLIQYYNGEERAKGNILERFSAQQFPDLHSELNLSSLELGDSALYFCASSVQGFGGNTIYFGEGSWLTVV.

The chain combines TRBV30 with TRBJ1-4, with 10 bases identical to TRBD1. The V and J ends lost 3 bases and 10 bases, in that order; junction bases with no gene match: 8. The CDR3 loop spans 14 amino acids. The germline V gene encodes CDR1 GTSNPN and CDR2 SVGIG (reference sequence). CDR3 region: CAWRGTGVGGKLFF. CDR3 in DNA: TGTGCCTGGAGGGGGACAGGGGTGGGCGGAAAACTGTTTTTT.

The rearrangement uses TRBV9 and TRBJ2-2; 10 nucleotides agree with TRBD2. Germline CDR1 reads SGDLS; CDR2 reads YYNGEE. The ends lost 6 bases at V and 6 bases at J; junction bases unmatched: 5. The CDR3 loop spans 14 amino acids. CDR3 region: CASTGTSVSGELFF. CDR3 in DNA: TGTGCCAGCACCGGGACTAGCGTTTCCGGGGAGCTGTTTTTT.

V usage is TRBV6-5 and J usage is TRBJ2-1, with TRBD2 matching 11 bases. After removal of 0 bases from V and 7 bases from J, the junction contained 2 bases not matched to a gene. Germline V CDR1 and CDR2: MNHEY, SVGAGI. The CDR3 spans 15 residues. The CDR3 region is CASSYSSSGGNEQFF. The DNA for the CDR3 is TGTGCCAGCAGTTACTCATCTAGCGGGGGGAATGAGCAGTTCTTC.